The source of this T cell receptor (beta chain) is a study of blood T cell repertoires in COVID-19. Study background: From the United States, Italy and Spain came samples of acute and convalescent COVID-19.

The protocol was immunoSEQ multiplex PCR, while the TCRdb copy is restricted to in-frame clones and leaves out a portion. This table holds around 230,000 clones, about 91% found once. The ends lost 0 bases at V and 10 bases at J; junction bases unmatched: 2. Germline V gives CDR1 SGHNT, CDR2 YENEEA. The CDR3 consists of 13 residues. The V gene is TRBV11-3, the J gene TRBJ1-1, with 10 bases that match TRBD1. Sequencing was carried out using PBMCs or T cells enriched from blood (not recorded which). This clonotype was sampled from a woman aged 40-49 years with acute COVID-19. For the CDR3, the DNA is TGTGCCAGCAGCTTAGATGGGACAGGGGTAGCTTTCTTT. It codes for CASSLDGTGVAFF.